These 14 T cell receptor beta chains share one sample of origin, sequenced in a study of T cell repertoires in ileal Crohn's disease. This table comes from immunoSEQ multiplex PCR, and its TCRdb copy is limited to in-frame clones, with some not included. The sample lists around 11,000 clones, around 80% occurring once. Input material: ileal tissue. Receptors were obtained from an adult with Crohn's disease.

This clone was picked up a small number of times. The chain employs TRBV7-8 and TRBJ2-7; 8 positions agree with TRBD2. Germline V gene data show CDR1 as SGHVS and CDR2 as FQNEAQ. V lost 5 bases and J lost 6; bases outside the gene matches: 3. This CDR3 has 12 residues. The CDR3: CASSNLAGEQYF. In nucleotides, the CDR3 is TGTGCCAGCAGCAACCTAGCGGGCGAGCAGTACTTC.

The CDR3 bases are TGTGCCAGTAGCCCTAGCGGCTTCTCTGGAAACACCATATATTTT. Translation gives CASSPSGFSGNTIYF. The J gene is TRBJ1-3, the V gene TRBV19; no firm D call. Germline V gene data show CDR1 as LNHDA and CDR2 as SQIVND (reference sequence). This CDR3 region has 15 residues. Trimming removed 6 bases from V and 0 bases from J, with 12 bases in between.

This rearrangement joins TRBV20-1 to TRBJ2-7; D might be TRBD1 (6 bases). V was shortened by 5 bases and J by 5 bases, with 10 bases between the two germline ends. The germline CDR1 and CDR2 sequences are DFQATT and SNEGSKA (reference sequence). CDR3 length equals 11 residues. Here the CDR3 reads CSAFGTHEQYF. The CDR3 coding sequence is TGCAGTGCTTTCGGGACACACGAGCAGTACTTC.

This clone was seen a single time. The chain couples TRBV4-2 to TRBJ2-3, with 12 bases fitting TRBD2. Unmatched junction bases numbered 7, after V lost 4 bases and J lost 5 bases. CDR3 length: 16 amino acids. Germline values: CDR1 LGHNA, CDR2 YNFKEQ. CDR3 in DNA: TGTGCCAGCAGCCGACTAGCGGGGGCAAATGGAGATACGCAGTATTTT. It encodes CASSRLAGANGDTQYF.

This sequence joins TRBV19 and TRBJ2-6; D gene unclear. Germline values: CDR1 LNHDA, CDR2 SQIVND (reference sequence). The CDR3 is 15 amino acids. The ends were cut back, 3 bases at V and 0 bases at J, with 6 bases in the middle. The CDR3 coding sequence is TGTGCCAGTAGTATCTCCGGCTCTGGGGCCAACGTCCTGACTTTC. Protein product: CASSISGSGANVLTF.

This chain joins TRBV30 and TRBJ1-2, with a weak D call TRBD1 (5 bases). This CDR3 region has 12 residues. V was clipped by 1 base and J by 5 bases, with 8 bases between them. The germline CDR1 and CDR2 sequences are GTSNPN and SVGIG (reference sequence). The CDR3 DNA reads TGTGCCTGGAGTGCGCAGGGATATGGCTACACCTTC. It is translated as CAWSAQGYGYTF.

The J gene is TRBJ2-5, the V gene TRBV30; tentative D call: TRBD2 (7 bases). The V end lost 0 bases, the J end lost 5 bases, and 13 bases lay between the germline ends. Germline V gene sequence: CDR1 GTSNPN, CDR2 SVGIG (reference sequence). This CDR3 is 14 amino acids long. The CDR3 reads CAWSVGGGAETQYF. The CDR3 DNA follows: TGTGCCTGGAGTGTTGGTGGGGGGGCGGAGACCCAGTACTTC.

This chain links TRBV6-6 with TRBJ2-5; D gene uncertain. The J call may be faulty, since TRBJ2-7 better matches the DNA end. The CDR3 is 12 residues long. Per germline, CDR1 MNHNY and CDR2 SVGAGI (reference sequence). The CDR3 DNA sequence: TGTGCCAGCAATGAGCCCCTCTACGAGCAGTACTTC. Its translation is CASNEPLYEQYF.

The chain combines TRBV5-1 with TRBJ1-6; 8 bases align to TRBD1. The CDR3 consists of 15 residues. In germline, CDR1 is SGHRS, CDR2 YFSETQ. The V gene end was trimmed by 4 bases and the J gene end by 8 bases; junction bases not matched to a gene: 8. The CDR3 bases are TGCGCCAGCAGCAACCGACAGGGGTTTGATTCACCCCTCCACTTT. Its translation: CASSNRQGFDSPLHF.

This sequence joins TRBV9 and TRBJ2-1, with 7 bases that match TRBD2. The CDR3 loop spans 16 amino acids. With V trimmed by 4 bases and J by 3 bases, 10 bases remained unmatched. CDR1 and CDR2 from the germline V gene are SGDLS and YYNGEE. CDR3 DNA: TGTGCCAGCAGCCTCTTTGGGACGGGGGGCTACAATGAGCAGTTCTTC. Translating gives CASSLFGTGGYNEQFF.

The chain recombines TRBV7-3 with TRBJ2-6; D unresolved. CDR1 SGHTA and CDR2 FQGTGA come from the germline V gene. V lost 1 base and J 0 bases, leaving 4 bases between the germline ends. The CDR3 contains 15 residues. The DNA of the CDR3 is TGTGCCAGCAGCTTAAGAGGCTCTGGGGCCAACGTCCTGACTTTC. Its protein is CASSLRGSGANVLTF.

The genes are TRBV7-9 and TRBJ1-3, with D hard to call. Germline V gene lookup returns CDR1 SEHNR and CDR2 FQNEAQ (reference sequence). The CDR3 consists of 13 residues. Trimming left V 1 base short and J 3 bases short, with 4 bases between. CDR3 nucleotide sequence: TGTGCCAGCAGCTTAGATCTTGGAAACACCATATATTTT. Amino acid sequence: CASSLDLGNTIYF. Full variable domain (outside the CDR3, taken from reference TRBV7-9 and TRBJ1-3): DTGVSQNPRHKITKRGQNVTFRCDPISEHNRLYWYRQTLGQGPEFLTYFQNEAQLEKSRLLSDRFSAERPKGSFSTLEIQRTEQGDSAMYLCASSLDLGNTIYFGEGSWLTVV.

The CDR3 is CASSPDKNTEAFF. In DNA form, the CDR3 reads TGTGCCAGCTCACCAGACAAGAACACTGAAGCTTTCTTT. The chain is built from TRBV18 and TRBJ1-1; D ambiguous. This CDR3 is built from 13 residues. The germline CDR1 and CDR2 sequences are KGHSH and LQKENI. Trimming left V 2 bases short and J 1 base short, with 5 bases between. The full variable domain, rest sourced from reference TRBV18 and TRBJ1-1, is NAGVMQNPRHLVRRRGQEARLRCSPMKGHSHVYWYRQLPEEGLKFMVYLQKENIIDESGMPKERFSAEFPKEGPSILRIQQVVRGDSAAYFCASSPDKNTEAFFGQGTRLTVV.

This chain joins TRBV4-2 and TRBJ1-2; TRBD1 matches 7 bases. Germline CDR1 is LGHNA and CDR2 is YNFKEQ. V shed 0 bases, J shed 5 bases, and the junction held 3 bases outside the gene matches. CDR3 length equals 14 residues. CDR3 loop: CASSQDRTGYGYTF. The CDR3 nucleotides read TGTGCCAGCAGCCAAGATCGGACAGGATATGGCTACACCTTC.